Sequencing of this TCR beta chain was carried out in a study of blood T cells in healthy people across ages. This clonotype was observed a handful of times. Combining a sample-barcoded 5' primer with a J-beta primer mix, a second PCR ran for roughly 6 to 11 cycles. Each CDR3 protein is one row after TCRdb ran MiXCR on the 5' RACE reads. The table has under 800,000 distinct CDR3 sequences, around 21% seen once. V lost 5 bases and J lost 3; bases outside the gene matches: 7. CDR1 and CDR2 from the germline V gene are MNHNS and SASEGT. The CDR3 extends over 16 amino acids. Input material: blood. V is TRBV6-1 and J is TRBJ2-1; 10 bases map to TRBD2. This clonotype originated in a man between 65 and 85 years old in good health. The CDR3 nucleotides are TGTGCCAGCAGTCAATCCGGGACTAGCGTCTACAATGAGCAGTTCTTC. Translating it yields CASSQSGTSVYNEQFF.